The 30 T cell receptor beta chains given below trace back to one sample, sequenced in a study of blood T cell repertoires in COVID-19. The table came from immunoSEQ multiplex PCR; TCRdb's copy has only in-frame clones and leaves some out. This table holds around 260,000 clones, about 87% found once. Sequencing input: peripheral blood. The source of these receptors is a man in his fifties or sixties who had recovered from COVID-19.

The DNA for the CDR3 is TGTGCCAGCAGCCCAAGTTCCTCCAGCTCCTACAATGAGCAGTTCTTC. Amino acid sequence: CASSPSSSSSYNEQFF. The V call is TRBV7-3, the J call TRBJ2-1; D remains unclear. V dropped 5 bases and J dropped 0 bases, with 14 bases sitting between them. The CDR3 spans 16 residues. Germline V gene data show CDR1 as SGHTA and CDR2 as FQGTGA.

This clone was recorded once. V is TRBV3-1 (or the pseudogene TRBV3-2) and J is TRBJ2-5, with D perhaps matching TRBD1 (5 bases). The length of the CDR3 is 15 residues. V gave up 1 base and J gave up 4 bases, with 13 bases separating them. The germline V gene encodes CDR1 LGHDT and CDR2 YNNKEL (reference sequence). CDR3 amino acids: CASSQVKGAGETQYF. DNA for the CDR3: TGTGCCAGCAGCCAAGTCAAAGGGGCTGGAGAGACCCAGTACTTC.

The V call is TRBV19, the J call TRBJ1-4; TRBD1 is a possible D gene (6 bases). This CDR3 spans 14 amino acids. V lost 6 bases and J 8 bases, leaving 16 bases between the germline ends. Looked up from germline, CDR1 is LNHDA and CDR2 is SQIVND (reference sequence). CDR3 region: CASRSGGAGEKLFF. The CDR3 nucleotides are TGTGCCAGTAGAAGCGGGGGGGCCGGAGAAAAACTGTTTTTT.

This rearrangement joins TRBV6-5 to TRBJ1-1; 8 nucleotides line up with TRBD1. This CDR3 contains 12 residues. Germline V gene data show CDR1 as MNHEY and CDR2 as SVGAGI. Germline trimming cut 7 bases from V and 10 bases from J; bases unmatched to any gene: 8. CDR3 nucleotide sequence: TGTGCCAGCACCACCGGACAGGGTGGAGCTTTCTTT. Translation: CASTTGQGGAFF.

J is TRBJ2-1 and V is TRBV27; weak D call: TRBD1 (7 bases). The V end was cut by 5 bases, the J end by 7 bases, with 18 bases between. Germline V gives CDR1 MNHEY, CDR2 SMNVEV (reference sequence). This CDR3 has 15 residues. The CDR3 region is CASSQRRGHGNEQFF. The CDR3 DNA is TGTGCCAGCAGTCAGCGGAGGGGGCATGGAAATGAGCAGTTCTTC.

The chain couples TRBV7-2 to TRBJ2-5; perhaps TRBD1 as D (5 bases). V was clipped by 5 bases and J by 5 bases, with 21 bases between them. The CDR3 is made up of 16 amino acids. Germline CDR1 SGHTA, CDR2 FQGNSA. The CDR3 is CASSLGRLRSGETQYF. Written as DNA, the CDR3 is TGTGCCAGCAGCCTGGGCCGCTTAAGATCAGGGGAGACCCAGTACTTC.

The chain recombines TRBV27 with TRBJ2-5; tentative D call: TRBD1 (6 bases). The germline V gene encodes CDR1 MNHEY and CDR2 SMNVEV (reference sequence). The CDR3 spans 13 residues. The V end lost 6 bases, the J end lost 5 bases, and 13 bases lay between the germline ends. The CDR3 sequence: CASSQGRGETQYF. The CDR3 coding sequence is TGTGCCAGCAGCCAGGGGCGCGGGGAGACCCAGTACTTC.

The gene calls are TRBV5-1 and TRBJ2-7, with 7 bases lining up with TRBD1. The CDR3 spans 15 residues. The J segment lost 0 bases and the V segment lost 2 bases, leaving 5 bases of the junction unmatched. Germline CDR1 is SGHRS and CDR2 is YFSETQ. CDR3 DNA: TGCGCCAGCAGCTTATACAGGGGTGGCTCCTACGAGCAGTACTTC. As protein: CASSLYRGGSYEQYF. Supplemented by reference TRBV5-1 and TRBJ2-7, the full variable domain reads KAGVTQTPRYLIKTRGQQVTLSCSPISGHRSVSWYQQTPGQGLQFLFEYFSETQRNKGNFPGRFSGRQFSNSRSEMNVSTLELGDSALYLCASSLYRGGSYEQYFGPGTRLTVT.

Details on this clone: The sample carries other DNA sequences with the same CDR3. The chain has TRBV4-1 and TRBJ1-2, with 7 bases identical to TRBD1. CDR3 length: 13 amino acids. Germline V gives CDR1 MGHRA, CDR2 YSYEKL. V gave up 1 base and J gave up 8 bases; unmatched junction bases: 4. The DNA of the CDR3 is TGCGCCAGCAGCCAAGTCTCAGGGGGAGGCTACACCTTC. It is translated as CASSQVSGGGYTF.

The chain links TRBV7-8 to TRBJ1-5, with 8 bases that match TRBD1. Germline V gene data show CDR1 as SGHVS and CDR2 as FQNEAQ. The V and J ends lost 5 bases and 5 bases, in that order; junction bases with no gene match: 8. The CDR3 is 15 amino acids. The CDR3 here is CASSRMDRDHQPQHF. The CDR3 DNA sequence: TGTGCCAGCAGCAGGATGGACAGGGATCATCAGCCCCAGCATTTT. Supplemented by reference TRBV7-8 and TRBJ1-5, the full variable domain reads GAGVSQSPRYKVAKRGQDVALRCDPISGHVSLFWYQQALGQGPEFLTYFQNEAQLDKSGLPSDRFFAERPEGSVSTLKIQRTQQEDSAVYLCASSRMDRDHQPQHFGDGTRLSIL.

The genes are TRBV3-1 (or the pseudogene TRBV3-2) and TRBJ2-2; 9 positions agree with TRBD1. Germline trimming cut 1 base from V and 3 bases from J; bases unmatched to any gene: 12. The CDR3 runs 19 residues. CDR1 and CDR2 from the germline V gene are LGHDT and YNNKEL (reference sequence). CDR3 DNA: TGTGCCAGCAGCCAAGCTAGGACAGGGGCCACCCGGCACACCGGGGAGCTGTTTTTT. Residues: CASSQARTGATRHTGELFF.

About this clone itself: Other nucleotide sequences from this sample produce the same CDR3. The V and J genes are TRBV19 and TRBJ2-3; TRBD2 matches 9 bases. This CDR3 contains 15 residues. Looked up from germline, CDR1 is LNHDA and CDR2 is SQIVND (reference sequence). After removal of 5 bases from V and 1 base from J, the junction contained 4 bases not matched to a gene. The CDR3 DNA reads as TGTGCCAGTAGTCTCCAGCGGGGGGGCACAGATACGCAGTATTTT. Its translation: CASSLQRGGTDTQYF. The complete variable domain, with remaining parts taken from reference TRBV19 and TRBJ2-3, reads DGGITQSPKYLFRKEGQNVTLSCEQNLNHDAMYWYRQDPGQGLRLIYYSQIVNDFQKGDIAEGYSVSREKKESFPLTVTSAQKNPTAFYLCASSLQRGGTDTQYFGPGTRLTVL.

This chain joins TRBV18 and TRBJ1-2; TRBD1 matches 7 bases. J was trimmed by 4 bases and V by 3 bases; bases with no gene match: 11. CDR1 is KGHSH and CDR2 is LQKENI in the germline V gene. The CDR3 is made up of 16 amino acids. The CDR3 region has the DNA TGTGCCAGCTCACCCACCTGGACAGGAATGGCCTATGGCTACACCTTC. This sequence encodes CASSPTWTGMAYGYTF.

This clone came up once. The gene calls are TRBV21-1 and TRBJ1-2; the tabulated D call, TRBD1, remains unverified against the DNA. TRBV21-1 constitutes a pseudogene. CDR3 length equals 16 residues. Written as DNA, the CDR3 is TGTGCCAGCACCCCCCCAGTGAACAGGGGGCAGCATGGCTACACCTTC. This sequence encodes CASTPPVNRGQHGYTF.

This chain links TRBV19 with TRBJ2-7, with TRBD1 identical over 9 bases. The V and J ends lost 1 base and 2 bases, in that order; junction bases with no gene match: 3. Germline CDR1 is LNHDA and CDR2 is SQIVND (reference sequence). This CDR3 has 15 amino acids. The CDR3 reads CASSIATGGTYEQYF. CDR3 nucleotides: TGTGCCAGTAGTATAGCTACAGGGGGCACCTACGAGCAGTACTTC.

Only one count was recorded for this clone. CDR3 in DNA: TGTGCCAGTACCGACGGTGGACTAGCGGGGGGGTACCAAGAGACCCAGTACTTC. Protein product: CASTDGGLAGGYQETQYF. The rearrangement links TRBV19 to TRBJ2-5; TRBD2 matches 15 bases. The ends lost 7 bases at V and 0 bases at J; junction bases unmatched: 9. Looked up from germline, CDR1 is LNHDA and CDR2 is SQIVND (reference sequence). The CDR3 contains 18 residues.

This chain connects TRBV9 to TRBJ1-1, with a tentative D call TRBD1 (5 bases). Germline V CDR1 and CDR2: SGDLS, YYNGEE. The CDR3 sequence is 14 residues long. The germline V and J ends were trimmed by 0 bases and 2 bases, with 8 bases remaining between them. In DNA, the CDR3 is TGTGCCAGCAGCGTAGTGCAGGGTAACACTGAAGCTTTCTTT. This codes for CASSVVQGNTEAFF. The full variable domain, its missing parts supplied by reference TRBV9 and TRBJ1-1, is DSGVTQTPKHLITATGQRVTLRCSPRSGDLSVYWYQQSLDQGLQFLIQYYNGEERAKGNILERFSAQQFPDLHSELNLSSLELGDSALYFCASSVVQGNTEAFFGQGTRLTVV.

V gene TRBV5-1 combines with J gene TRBJ1-2; 12 bases are a match to TRBD1. The CDR3 spans 14 residues. Germline CDR1 reads SGHRS; CDR2 reads YFSETQ. The V and J ends lost 6 bases and 2 bases, in that order; junction bases with no gene match: 2. The CDR3 region is CASKGQGANYGYTF. The CDR3, as DNA: TGCGCCAGCAAGGGACAGGGGGCGAACTATGGCTACACCTTC.

As regards this clone: The same CDR3 arises from other DNA sequences in this sample as well. This chain links TRBV10-2 with TRBJ1-1, with 9 bases aligning to TRBD1. V lost 4 bases and J lost 4; bases outside the gene matches: 1. There are 13 residues in the CDR3. Germline V CDR1 and CDR2: WSHSY, SAAADI. The CDR3: CASSVTGGTEAFF. The CDR3 DNA sequence: TGCGCCAGCAGTGTGACAGGGGGCACTGAAGCTTTCTTT.

Remarks on this clone: A much larger clone is a single base away; this may be a read error. The chain recombines TRBV13 with TRBJ1-6; 10 bases agree with TRBD1. The junction had 2 bases not matched to a gene; V was cut back by 5 bases and J by 7 bases. From germline, CDR1 is PRHDT and CDR2 FYEKMQ (reference sequence). This CDR3 has 14 amino acids. The CDR3 nucleotides are TGTGCCAGCAGCCCGGGACAGGGGAATTCACCCCTCCACTTT. It is translated as CASSPGQGNSPLHF.

The chain has TRBV18 and TRBJ1-5; unclear D gene. This CDR3 region has 14 residues. The V gene lost 3 bases and the J gene lost 9 bases, with 15 bases spanning the gap. Per germline, CDR1 KGHSH and CDR2 LQKENI. CDR3 DNA: TGTGCCAGCTCACCGGAGAGGGCGGGATGGCCCCAGCATTTT. Its protein product is CASSPERAGWPQHF.

This clone was picked up one time. The rearrangement joins TRBV15 to TRBJ2-1, with 12 bases matching TRBD2. The V and J ends lost 3 bases and 7 bases, in that order; junction bases with no gene match: 4. Germline CDR1 LNHNV, CDR2 YYDKDF (reference sequence). CDR3 length: 15 amino acids. The CDR3 region has the DNA TGTGCCACCAGCAGCCGGACTAGCGGGATAAATGAGCAGTTCTTC. Translation: CATSSRTSGINEQFF.

J is TRBJ1-1 and V is TRBV7-6, with D unclear. The germline V and J ends were trimmed by 5 bases and 5 bases, with 18 bases remaining between them. This CDR3 has 15 residues. Per germline, CDR1 SGHVS and CDR2 FNYEAQ. Here the CDR3 DNA reads TGTGCCAGCAGCCCACAGATCCCGGGAGGGACTGAAGCTTTCTTT. Translating it yields CASSPQIPGGTEAFF.

The gene calls are TRBV5-1 and TRBJ2-3; 10 bases fit TRBD2. This CDR3 is built from 15 residues. The trim removed 4 bases at V and 2 bases at J, leaving 4 bases unmatched. The germline V gene has CDR1 SGHRS and CDR2 YFSETQ. The CDR3, as DNA: TGCGCCAGCAGCCGTAGCGGGGGGACCACAGATACGCAGTATTTT. Translation gives CASSRSGGTTDTQYF.

J is TRBJ2-3 and V is TRBV5-1, with D uncertain. Germline values: CDR1 SGHRS, CDR2 YFSETQ. V dropped 4 bases and J dropped 1 base, with 10 bases sitting between them. The CDR3 has 14 residues. The CDR3 nucleotides read TGCGCCAGCAGCCGTCTCCCAGGCACAGATACGCAGTATTTT. It specifies CASSRLPGTDTQYF.

This clone was seen once. The gene calls are TRBV5-1 and TRBJ2-2; D may be TRBD2 (6 bases). Germline loops: CDR1 SGHRS, CDR2 YFSETQ. The CDR3 consists of 14 residues. Trimming removed 4 bases from V and 6 bases from J, with 13 bases in between. CDR3 protein: CASSLLALAGELFF. The CDR3, as DNA: TGCGCCAGCAGCCTACTAGCTCTGGCCGGGGAGCTGTTTTTT.

The chain employs TRBV19 and TRBJ1-2; 8 bases match TRBD1. V shed 4 bases and J 1 base; nucleotides not matched to a gene: 5. Germline CDR1 is LNHDA and CDR2 is SQIVND (reference sequence). CDR3 size: 15 residues. The DNA of the CDR3 is TGTGCCAGTAGTACCACCGGACAGGGTAACTATGGCTACACCTTC. It codes for CASSTTGQGNYGYTF.

The gene calls are TRBV6-2 or TRBV6-3 and TRBJ2-7; 9 bases match TRBD2. The V and J ends lost 5 bases and 3 bases, in that order; junction bases with no gene match: 2. Per germline, CDR1 MNHEY and CDR2 SVGEGT. The CDR3 is made up of 13 amino acids. This CDR3 reads CASSLLAGYEQYF. DNA for the CDR3: TGTGCCAGCAGTCTACTAGCGGGCTACGAGCAGTACTTC.

The genes are TRBV5-1 and TRBJ2-7; 11 bases are shared with TRBD2. The germline gives CDR1 SGHRS, CDR2 YFSETQ. The CDR3 has 15 amino acids. The ends lost 3 bases at V and 2 bases at J; junction bases unmatched: 4. The CDR3, as DNA: TGCGCCAGCAGCTACGTTAGCGGGGGGGCCTACGAGCAGTACTTC. Amino acids: CASSYVSGGAYEQYF.

This clone was counted a single time. The V call is TRBV6-5, the J call TRBJ2-3, with D possibly TRBD2 on 7 matching bases. The CDR3 spans 15 residues. CDR1 MNHEY and CDR2 SVGAGI come from the germline V gene. Trimming took off 1 base at V and 5 bases at J, with 13 bases between the two ends. CDR3 amino acids: CASSYLGGPGDTQYF. The CDR3 DNA sequence: TGTGCCAGCAGTTACTTGGGGGGGCCAGGAGATACGCAGTATTTT.